This T cell receptor beta chain was documented in a study of shared clonotypes between healthy human individuals. Germline CDR1 SGHNT, CDR2 YYREEE (reference sequence). The CDR3 sequence is 15 residues long. The germline V and J ends were trimmed by 2 bases and 2 bases, with 13 bases remaining between them. TCRdb keeps only in-frame clones here, not all; method: immunoSEQ multiplex PCR. The sample has 500,000 to 550,000 clones, roughly 95% seen once. Input material: naive CD4+ T cells sorted from blood. The subset denotes: CD45RA+ positively selected. This clonotype originated in a woman aged 25 to 45 in good health. The chain links TRBV5-4 to TRBJ1-2; D perhaps matches TRBD1 (5 bases). CDR3 in amino acids: CASSFFIGENYGYTF. The DNA of the CDR3 is TGTGCCAGCAGCTTTTTTATAGGGGAGAACTATGGCTACACCTTC.